The 20 T cell receptor beta chains presented below share a single source sample, sequenced in a study of radiotherapy plus CTLA-4 blockade in lung cancer. Assay used: immunoSEQ multiplex PCR; TCRdb lists only in-frame clones, some missing. The sample gives some 35,000 clones, around 83% of which show up once; 5% to 6% is in the top ten. Sequencing used peripheral blood, obtained from a patient treated with radiotherapy plus ipilimumab. The receptors here all came from a human donor with non-small cell lung cancer who had stable disease on radiotherapy plus ipilimumab.

The V and J genes are TRBV5-1 and TRBJ2-3, with 9 bases that match TRBD2. Germline V CDR1 and CDR2: SGHRS, YFSETQ. This CDR3 is 14 amino acids long. V trimming: 1 base; J trimming: 6 bases; junction bases outside the gene matches: 3. The CDR3 sequence: CASSLITSGDTQYF. The CDR3 region has the DNA TGCGCCAGCAGCTTGATTACTAGCGGGGATACGCAGTATTTT.

This clone came up a few times. This sequence joins TRBV19 and TRBJ1-2, with D perhaps TRBD1 (6 bases). Germline-derived CDR1 and CDR2 are LNHDA and SQIVND (reference sequence). V dropped 3 bases and J dropped 4 bases, with 15 bases sitting between them. There are 15 residues in the CDR3. The CDR3 sequence is CASSIPTGGGYGYTF. CDR3 nucleotides: TGTGCCAGTAGTATCCCGACAGGTGGGGGCTATGGCTACACCTTC.

This chain connects TRBV28 to TRBJ1-1; 8 bases match TRBD1. Germline CDR1 reads MDHEN; CDR2 reads SYDVKM. The CDR3 loop spans 12 amino acids. With 3 bases clipped from V and 8 bases from J, the junction kept 2 bases outside the gene matches. CDR3 coding DNA: TGTGCCAGCAGTTTCGGGACAGGAGAAGCTTTCTTT. Its protein is CASSFGTGEAFF.

The chain joins TRBV4-3 to TRBJ2-1, with 11 bases matching TRBD2. CDR1 is LGHNA, CDR2 YSLEER, per germline. V gave up 1 base and J gave up 7 bases; unmatched junction bases: 9. This CDR3 is built from 17 residues. In DNA, the CDR3 is TGCGCCAGCAGCCAAGGATTTAGCGGGAGGGCCAGAAATGAGCAGTTCTTC. Amino acid sequence: CASSQGFSGRARNEQFF.

The chain is built from TRBV10-3 and TRBJ2-7; 12 bases are shared with TRBD2. Germline CDR1 reads ENHRY; CDR2 reads SYGVKD. Trimming took 4 bases from V and 3 from J; bases not matched to a gene: 10. This CDR3 comprises 17 residues. The CDR3 sequence is CAISVLTSGGRHYEQYF. CDR3 nucleotides: TGTGCCATCAGTGTCTTGACTAGCGGGGGACGTCACTACGAGCAGTACTTC.

CDR3 amino acids: CASSPPTPPGAYEQYF. Here the CDR3 DNA reads TGTGCCAGCAGCCCACCAACCCCCCCCGGGGCCTACGAGCAGTACTTC. The chain couples TRBV5-4 to TRBJ2-7; weak D call: TRBD2 (5 bases). Trimming removed 4 bases at V and 2 bases at J, with 19 bases between. The CDR3 spans 16 residues. CDR1 is SGHNT and CDR2 is YYREEE in the germline V gene (reference sequence).

The chain employs TRBV19 and TRBJ1-5; D might be TRBD1 (6 bases). This CDR3 has 14 amino acids. Between the trimmed V and J ends, which lost 6 bases and 6 bases, there was a span of 15 bases. Germline V gives CDR1 LNHDA, CDR2 SQIVND (reference sequence). CDR3 sequence (DNA): TGTGCCAGTAGCGAAACAGGGCCGGGTCAGCCCCAGCATTTT. It encodes CASSETGPGQPQHF.

CDR3 loop: CASSAGQGITEAFF. The CDR3 DNA reads as TGTGCCAGCAGCGCGGGACAGGGGATTACTGAAGCTTTCTTT. V is TRBV25-1 and J is TRBJ1-1; 10 bases agree with TRBD1. The V gene end was trimmed by 6 bases and the J gene end by 5 bases; junction bases not matched to a gene: 6. This CDR3 contains 14 residues. Germline V lookup: CDR1 MGHDK, CDR2 SYGVNS.

The J gene is TRBJ2-1, the V gene TRBV21-1; TRBD2 is taken as the D call from the table, unchecked against the DNA. TRBV21-1 is designated a pseudogene. This CDR3 has 17 residues. CDR3 sequence: CASSTRTSGRPYNEQFF. The CDR3 DNA follows: TGTGCCAGCAGCACTCGGACTAGCGGGAGACCCTACAATGAGCAGTTCTTC.

This sequence joins TRBV9 and TRBJ2-7, with 11 bases matching TRBD1. CDR1 SGDLS and CDR2 YYNGEE come from the germline V gene. Trimming cost V 3 bases and J 6 bases; bases outside gene matches: 2. The CDR3 covers 13 residues. The CDR3: CASSAGTGGEQYF. Here the CDR3 DNA reads TGTGCCAGCAGCGCCGGGACAGGGGGCGAGCAGTACTTC.

The V and J genes are TRBV6-6 and TRBJ1-2; 7 bases line up with TRBD1. Trimming took 4 bases from V and 8 from J; bases not matched to a gene: 13. This CDR3 comprises 15 residues. The V gene's germline CDR1 is MNHNY and CDR2 SVGAGI (reference sequence). As DNA, the CDR3 is TGTGCCAGCAGTTCCCCAGGGGGATCCCTAAGGGGCTACACCTTC. Its protein product is CASSSPGGSLRGYTF.

The gene calls are TRBV4-2 and TRBJ2-2; 15 bases are a match to TRBD2. CDR1 LGHNA and CDR2 YNFKEQ come from the germline V gene. This CDR3 spans 16 amino acids. With V trimmed by 6 bases and J by 7 bases, 6 bases remained unmatched. The DNA for the CDR3 is TGTGCCAGCAGGCGGACTAGCGGGAGGGCCAACGGGGAGCTGTTTTTT. This gives the protein CASRRTSGRANGELFF.

This clone occurred once. This chain connects TRBV2 to TRBJ2-2; D is uncertain. V was shortened by 7 bases and J by 7 bases, with 10 bases between the two germline ends. The CDR3 is 12 residues long. Germline V gene lookup returns CDR1 SNHLY and CDR2 FYNNEI. For the CDR3, the DNA is TGTGCCAGCACCGAATTGAGCGGGGAGCTGTTTTTT. Translating it yields CASTELSGELFF. Looking up the rest from reference TRBV2 and TRBJ2-2 gives the full variable domain: EPEVTQTPSHQVTQMGQEVILRCVPISNHLYFYWYRQILGQKVEFLVSFYNNEISEKSEIFDDQFSVERPDGSNFTLKIRSTKLEDSAMYFCASTELSGELFFGEGSRLTVL.

This clone was seen a single time. The genes are TRBV28 and TRBJ2-5; TRBD1 aligns across 11 bases. Germline V lookup: CDR1 MDHEN, CDR2 SYDVKM. CDR3 size: 16 residues. The V segment lost 4 bases and the J segment 5 bases; nucleotides outside the gene matches: 9. The CDR3 here is CASSSTPGQGGETQYF. Written as DNA, the CDR3 is TGTGCCAGCAGTTCCACGCCGGGACAGGGGGGGGAGACCCAGTACTTC.

This clone was seen a handful of times. The V call is TRBV7-2, the J call TRBJ2-7; D is possibly TRBD2 (6 bases). V dropped 6 bases and J dropped 2 bases, with 17 bases sitting between them. CDR1 and CDR2 (germline): SGHTA, FQGNSA. This CDR3 is 15 amino acids long. The DNA of the CDR3 is TGTGCCAGCAGGAGGGGCGGGATTGCGACCTACGAGCAGTACTTC. It translates to CASRRGGIATYEQYF.

The J gene is TRBJ1-1, the V gene TRBV13; maybe TRBD1 (5 bases). CDR3 length: 14 residues. V was cut by 1 base and J by 1 base, with 7 bases left in between. Germline values: CDR1 PRHDT, CDR2 FYEKMQ (reference sequence). CDR3 amino acids: CASSLARENTEAFF. The CDR3 region has the DNA TGTGCCAGCAGCTTAGCCAGGGAGAACACTGAAGCTTTCTTT.

The chain uses TRBV7-9 and TRBJ2-1; D perhaps matches TRBD2 (5 bases). V was trimmed by 0 bases and J by 2 bases, leaving 14 bases between them. The CDR3 length is 17 residues. Looked up from germline, CDR1 is SEHNR and CDR2 is FQNEAQ (reference sequence). The CDR3 reads CASSLAAVGVAYNEQFF. The CDR3 bases are TGTGCCAGCAGCTTAGCGGCGGTGGGAGTCGCCTACAATGAGCAGTTCTTC.

The chain has TRBV10-3 and TRBJ1-2; D ambiguous. V lost 0 bases and J 5 bases, leaving 10 bases between the germline ends. From germline, CDR1 is ENHRY and CDR2 SYGVKD. This CDR3 is built from 14 residues. CDR3 bases: TGTGCCATCAGTGAGTCGTGGAGGGAATATGGCTACACCTTC. This translates into CAISESWREYGYTF.

This rearrangement joins TRBV7-9 to TRBJ2-7; 9 bases agree with TRBD1. CDR3 length: 14 residues. The V gene end was trimmed by 4 bases and the J gene end by 3 bases; junction bases not matched to a gene: 4. CDR1 is SEHNR, CDR2 FQNEAQ, per germline (reference sequence). The CDR3 nucleotides read TGTGCCAGCAGCTCTCACAGGGGGCTCTACGAGCAGTACTTC. Translated, it gives CASSSHRGLYEQYF.

The gene calls are TRBV4-1 and TRBJ1-1; 8 nucleotides align to TRBD1. The V gene end was trimmed by 5 bases and the J gene end by 3 bases; junction bases not matched to a gene: 8. This CDR3 contains 15 residues. CDR1 MGHRA and CDR2 YSYEKL come from the germline V gene. Here the CDR3 reads CASSARQGSDTEAFF. For the CDR3, the DNA is TGCGCCAGCAGCGCCCGACAGGGGAGCGACACTGAAGCTTTCTTT.